The present T cell receptor (beta chain) was sequenced within a study of cytomegalovirus exposure and HLA in healthy donors (dated by TCRdb to the late 2010s). Some background on the complete study: In an earlier analysis of under 750 of the donors, approximately 300 Gb of sequence data and 90 million to 120 million unique TCR beta sequences from roughly 190 million T cells were reported. An early release covering over 500 HLA-typed donors comprised 250 to 350 gigabases of sequencing data and tens of millions of unique TCR sequences. Of the 350 to 400 genotyped donors, approximately 80% fell in the genetic ancestry cluster associated with self-reported Caucasian donors. The study aimed to test whether cataloging public T cell receptors could reveal signatures of past pathogen exposure. The T cell repertoires of some 700 subjects were profiled by immunosequencing and related to cytomegalovirus serostatus. Along with the approximately 700-subject first cohort, a separate validation cohort of around 120 different subjects was used. To predict cytomegalovirus infection status, the study brought together high-throughput TCR immunosequencing, statistical association of individual TCRs with disease status, and machine learning. In a later analysis, previously published TCR beta repertoires from about 670 donors were re-analyzed and high-resolution HLA genotyping was added so that TCR occurrence patterns could be studied. Rather than drawing on any new phenotypic data, the later analysis identified candidate immune exposures from TCR beta sequences and the way those sequences occurred across donors. An earlier analysis of fewer than 750 of the donors used high-throughput TCR beta sequencing to judge whether each TCR beta V gene segment behaved as functional or pseudogenic. Donor age, sex, ethnicity and CMV serostatus were compiled alongside the repertoire data. A later genetic analysis used genome-wide SNP genotypes for about 60% of the roughly 670 donors, treating that subset as a discovery cohort. Every discovery cohort repertoire had been produced on one sequencing platform. Class I and class II HLA loci were covered by the typing at four-digit resolution. The number of donors typed differed by locus, with about 629-630 for A, B, C, DRB1 and DQB1, 522 for DQA1, nearly 610 for DPA1, and around 460 for DPB1. About 5 DR-DQ haplotypes were handled as single units for association and clustering, since linkage in the cohort was strong. Among a few hundred genotyped donors of the cohort, an average of approximately 250,000 unique TCR beta nucleotide sequences were sequenced per donor, roughly 18% of them non-productive. Findings and caveats that apply to the study as a whole: Because counts were too low, about 18 rarely observed V segments, including chromosome 9 orphons, were excluded from the earlier analysis of around 640 of the donors. When HLA alleles, especially DR and DQ, strongly co-occurred, attributing TCR associations to individual alleles was difficult. For the cohort, immune exposure information was limited to CMV serostatus. Most TCR sequences were observed very rarely across donors, whereas some public TCRs were present in many individuals. A later analysis found that TCR association rates varied across HLA loci, with DRB1 alleles showing the most associated TCRs and HLA-C alleles the fewest. The authors suggested that the approach could potentially be extended to other disease states and immunological phenotypes. Because HLA typing was missing for some donors at each locus, association tests included only the typed subset. Some IMGT-functional V segments, including TRBV6-2 and TRBV6-3, could not be distinguished by the 87-base-pair reads and were therefore excluded. The cohort was sequenced for TCR beta chains only, and without alpha or paired-chain data the features that could be detected were limited. In vitro tests confirmed that a few of the cytomegalovirus-associated TCR beta chains recognize cytomegalovirus antigens. Correlated functional status among segregating V segments might be attributable to linkage disequilibrium, but an unknown experimental factor could not be ruled out. In a later analysis, several top co-occurrence clusters were reported to appear linked to parvovirus B19, influenza, CMV and Epstein-Barr virus. A further reported finding was that TCR beta sequences accurately predicted the HLA-A and HLA-B alleles for most subjects in the first cohort. An earlier analysis of around 600 of the donors showed that most TCR beta V segments appeared in productive rearrangements either about 87% or about 30% of the time, which broadly matched IMGT annotations. A later analysis found that HLA-associated TCR beta chains were more clonally expanded and had lower generation probabilities than equally common non-associated chains. Presence/absence analyses assumed roughly uniform sequencing depth across donors, an assumption that may not hold. According to a later analysis, most CMV-associated TCR beta chains appeared to be HLA-restricted, and the HLA associations seemed to be driven largely by CMV exposure. The classifier was reported to diagnose cytomegalovirus status with high specificity and sensitivity in both the original cohort and the validation cohort. At a false discovery rate of 0.05, a later analysis linked 16,000 or so TCR beta sequences to specific HLA alleles. The sequencing pipeline was judged likely to have produced a cluster of highly shared sequence variants as a technical artifact. In the study, about 150 TCR beta chains were listed as associated with cytomegalovirus. Compared with the approximately 700-donor mean, donors in an Asian-associated ancestry cluster had fewer N-insertions in productive TCRs, according to a later genetic analysis. In a later genetic analysis, a missense DCLRE1C variant was associated with V-gene and J-gene trimming of TCR beta chains, and the association was replicated in an independent cohort.

Only a few counts were recorded for this clone. This clone's antigen is unknown. The junction differs from germline at one of its ends, possibly a read error. Library preparation employed the immunoSEQ multiplex PCR assay. The multiplex PCR relied on a mix of 60 forward primers for TCR Vbeta segments and 13 reverse primers for TCR Jbeta segments. The CDR3 region of rearranged TCR beta genes was amplified from genomic DNA with a multiplex PCR assay. On the Illumina HiSeq System, the amplified TCR beta libraries were sequenced as 87-base-pair reads. The source study handled its data this way. A later analysis tallied some 79 million unique TCR beta chains across the 610 or so repertoires, and 10 million to 11 million of those chains were shared by two or more donors. Raw reads were error-corrected and collapsed into unique sequences by a nearest-neighbor algorithm in which closely related sequences were merged to remove PCR and sequencing errors. To assign V, D and J gene segments, CDR3 sequences were aligned to IMGT reference sequences. For a sequence to be retained, a match of at least six nucleotides was required to both a V gene segment and a J gene segment. A rearrangement counted as productive if the CDR3 had no stop codons and remained in frame with V and J, and every other rearrangement counted as non-productive. Following IMGT convention, CDR3 was defined as the stretch from the second conserved V-encoded cysteine up to the conserved J-encoded phenylalanine. The earlier analysis of about 560 of the donors excluded any sequence lacking an unambiguous match to a single V gene segment. In an earlier analysis of 587 of the donors, V segments were called functional above 56.7% productive rearrangements and were called segregating when the between-donor standard deviation exceeded 5%. A statistical classification framework was built to diagnose cytomegalovirus status from the catalog of TCR beta chain sequences. In a later analysis, TCR nucleotide sequences were compared against IMGT/GENE-DB human TR gene sequences so that V and J genes could be assigned. Using the TCRdist pipeline, a later analysis assigned CDR3 sequences along with most-parsimonious VDJ recombination scenarios. In a later analysis, each TCR beta chain was defined by its CDR3 amino acid sequence together with its V-gene family, and reads lacking a unique V-gene family were excluded. In a later analysis, a few hundred highly shared, low-generation-probability nucleotide sequences were removed to address suspected cross-contamination and a sequencing artifact. For each public chain, a later analysis derived a clonal expansion index from normalized ranks of inferred template counts within each repertoire. A later analysis computed generation probabilities with a VDJ recombination model fitted to out-of-frame rearrangements, and checked the results against IGoR. Hypergeometric tests were used in a later analysis to score TCR-TCR, TCR-HLA and TCR-CMV co-occurrence, with a repertoire-size bias correction applied to the TCR pairs. A later analysis estimated false discovery rates by permuting HLA or CMV assignments 20 times. A later analysis grouped co-occurring TCRs with DBSCAN, adding TCRdist sequence similarity when clustering within HLA-allele-positive subsets. Repertoires with fewer than 30,000 or more than 120,000 public chains, plus five repertoires with anomalous nucleotide sharing, were excluded from co-occurrence clustering. TCRdb's version of the immuneACCESS table is confined to in-frame rearrangements and falls short of the full clone set. An unresolved V gene accounts for under half of the shortfall where checked; the remainder is of unknown origin. V and J calls plus clone size are reproduced from that table; the DNA served to infer D and trimming. The sample data list 170,000 or so clones, and less than 90% of these were observed just once. The ten largest account for 0.38% of the sample.

The cohort was made up of roughly 670 healthy bone marrow donors. At the time of sampling, every cohort member was nominally healthy, though immune exposures that went unrecorded were likely present. The donor was CMV seronegative and was included in the group of a few hundred seronegative cohort members. Every donor gave a peripheral blood sample, and the peripheral blood mononuclear cells from that sample were used for TCR beta sequencing. The Qiagen DNeasy Blood Extraction Kit was used to extract genomic DNA from the blood cell samples. In the germline V gene, CDR1 corresponds to SNHLY and CDR2 to FYNNEI. Taken from cysteine to phenylalanine, the CDR3 has 14 residues. Only CDR3 DNA remains: 42 bases, in frame from the first base.

This receptor was obtained from a boy between 2 and 10 years old in good health and CMV-seronegative. Here the chain combines TRBV2 and TRBJ2-1, with 11 bases matching TRBD2. The sample consisted of PBMCs. The CDR3 protein: CANSGTSGHNVQFF. Here is the DNA: TGTGCCAACTCCGGGACTAGCGGCCACAATGTGCAGTTCTTC.